A selection of T cell receptor beta chains follows, all from one sample in a study of blood T cell repertoires in COVID-19. TCRdb keeps only in-frame clones here, not all; method: immunoSEQ multiplex PCR. Here the sample spans roughly 300,000 clones, around 81% being singletons. The sample consisted of peripheral blood. Receptors originate from a woman aged 55-75 years with active or convalescent COVID-19. The CDR3 runs from the conserved cysteine through the conserved F or W. Fields, in order: J gene, D gene, clone size, V gene, CDR3 protein, CDR3 DNA. A D gene is named only where the DNA matches it firmly. For some rows the clone size is stated as once, few or many, or as a class when expanded; others skip it.

TRBJ2-7,TRBD1,.,TRBV25-1,CASSERGQPIYEQYF,TGTGCCAGCAGTGAAAGGGGACAGCCGATCTACGAGCAGTACTTC
TRBJ2-1,.,.,TRBV12-5,CASGLDSASYNEQFF,TGTGCTAGTGGTTTGGACAGTGCATCCTACAATGAGCAGTTCTTC
TRBJ1-3,TRBD1,.,TRBV7-3,CASSLTGGAGNTIYF,TGTGCCAGCAGCTTAACAGGGGGCGCGGGAAACACCATATATTTT
TRBJ2-2,TRBD1,.,TRBV10-1,CASSETRDRYHRELFF,TGCGCCAGCAGTGAGACTCGGGACAGGTACCACCGGGAGCTGTTTTTT
TRBJ2-7,TRBD2,.,TRBV11-2,CASAPLGGGPYEQYF,TGTGCCAGCGCCCCCCTGGGCGGGGGGCCCTACGAGCAGTACTTC
TRBJ1-5,TRBD1,.,TRBV20-1,CSASSGQGEQPQHF,TGCAGTGCTAGTTCCGGGCAGGGGGAACAGCCCCAGCATTTT
TRBJ1-6,TRBD1,.,TRBV6-5,CASSPQTGFGSPLHF,TGTGCCAGCAGCCCCCAGACAGGGTTTGGTTCACCCCTCCACTTT
TRBJ2-7,.,once,TRBV4-1,CASSQDSRAGASYEQYF,TGCGCCAGCAGCCAAGACTCCCGGGCGGGGGCCTCCTACGAGCAGTACTTC
TRBJ2-5,TRBD2,.,TRBV7-2,CASSVRGGGLAGGTQYF,TGTGCCAGCAGCGTTAGGGGGGGTGGACTAGCTGGAGGGACCCAGTACTTC
TRBJ2-2,TRBD1,many,TRBV25-1,CASSERQGAGGELFF,TGTGCCAGCAGTGAGAGACAGGGGGCCGGCGGGGAGCTGTTTTTT
TRBJ1-6,.,.,TRBV7-8,CASSLGSGNSPLHF,TGTGCCAGCAGCTTAGGGTCAGGGAATTCACCCCTCCACTTT
TRBJ2-2,.,many,TRBV2,CASSRIPGELFF,TGTGCCAGCAGCAGAATCCCCGGGGAGCTGTTTTTT
TRBJ2-7,.,.,TRBV19,CASSSRAYHEQYF,TGTGCCAGTAGTTCCAGGGCATACCACGAGCAGTACTTC
TRBJ2-1,TRBD2,.,TRBV7-8,CASSLGAGGRDEQFF,TGTGCCAGCAGCTTAGGAGCGGGGGGGAGGGATGAGCAGTTCTTC
TRBJ1-1,.,.,TRBV6-4,CASSVTGNTEAFF,TGTGCCAGCAGTGTCACAGGGAACACTGAAGCTTTCTTT
TRBJ1-5,TRBD1,.,TRBV5-6,CASSWTGQWGDQTQHF,TGTGCCAGCAGCTGGACAGGGCAGTGGGGGGATCAAACCCAGCATTTT
TRBJ1-2,.,.,TRBV7-3,CASSLTTGYHGYTF,TGTGCCAGCAGCTTAACCACAGGGTATCATGGCTACACCTTC
TRBJ1-2,.,once,TRBV29-1,CSVEVQDSSNYGYTF,TGCAGCGTTGAAGTTCAAGACTCTAGTAACTATGGCTACACCTTC
TRBJ2-5,TRBD2,few,TRBV4-3,CASSQDFSGAKETQYF,TGCGCCAGCAGCCAAGACTTTAGCGGGGCTAAAGAGACCCAGTACTTC
TRBJ1-1,.,.,TRBV7-3,CASSLGVTGEAFF,TGTGCCAGCAGCTTAGGGGTGACAGGTGAAGCTTTCTTT
TRBJ1-3,.,once,TRBV10-3,CAISGRSGVGNTIYF,TGTGCCATCAGTGGAAGGAGCGGCGTGGGAAACACCATATATTTT
TRBJ1-6,.,.,TRBV10-3,CAIRGAGPGNSPLHF,TGTGCCATCAGGGGGGCAGGGCCCGGGAATTCACCCCTCCACTTT
TRBJ2-5,.,.,TRBV5-1,CASSLEAGWGKTQYF,TGCGCCAGCAGCTTGGAAGCGGGCTGGGGAAAGACCCAGTACTTC
TRBJ1-4,.,few,TRBV6-1,CASSENRARLEKLFF,TGTGCCAGCAGTGAAAACAGGGCTCGACTTGAAAAACTGTTTTTT
TRBJ2-7,TRBD2,once,TRBV10-3,CAIAREGEQYF,TGTGCCATAGCCAGGGAGGGCGAGCAGTACTTC
TRBJ2-7,.,.,TRBV12-3/TRBV12-4,CASSSPGAYEQYF,TGTGCCAGCAGTTCACCGGGGGCCTACGAGCAGTACTTC
TRBJ1-2,.,.,TRBV6-5,CASSYSGRTVNYGYTF,TGTGCCAGCAGTTACTCGGGAAGGACAGTAAACTATGGCTACACCTTC
TRBJ2-7,TRBD2,.,TRBV10-3,CAISEGIAGGLSYEQYF,TGTGCCATCAGTGAAGGAATAGCGGGGGGCCTATCCTACGAGCAGTACTTC
TRBJ2-1,.,once,TRBV7-9,CASSPPNLRVNEQFF,TGTGCCAGCAGCCCCCCTAATCTAAGAGTCAATGAGCAGTTCTTC
TRBJ2-7,TRBD2,many,TRBV20-1,CSASFREGYEQYF,TGCAGTGCTAGTTTCAGGGAGGGGTACGAGCAGTACTTC
TRBJ1-4,.,.,TRBV5-8,CASSLGAARWEKLFF,TGTGCCAGCAGCTTGGGGGCAGCCAGGTGGGAAAAACTGTTTTTT